This T cell receptor (beta chain) was captured by sequencing in a study of human T cells and chemical hapten exposure. At the level of the study: Patients, largely female, had alopecia areata, totalis or universalis.

Time point meaning: patch test 2, 6 weeks after DPC sensitization. Described treatment: therapeutic diphenylcyclopropenone sensitization with weekly scalp DPC. The CDR3 contains 16 residues. Germline V lookup: CDR1 SGHRS, CDR2 YFSETQ. Deletions cut 4 bases from V and 2 bases from J, with 18 bases between. TCRdb used MiXCR to reprocess the RACE reads, holding one entry per CDR3 protein. The profile covers roughly 100,000 distinct CDR3 sequences, with 9.3% appearing a single time and more than 2% taken by the ten largest. The specimen was whole blood, collected in connection with sensitization to the hapten diphenylcyclopropenone (DPC). V is TRBV5-1 and J is TRBJ2-5, with D possibly being TRBD2 (6 bases). The TCR was taken from a middle-aged woman with alopecia areata. Some clones in this sample may be carry-over from other donors' samples. DNA of the CDR3: TGCGCCAGCAGCCTGATGTGGCGGGGAAGTCAAGAGACCCAGTACTTC. As protein: CASSLMWRGSQETQYF.